A selection of T cell receptor beta chains follows, all from one sample in a study of beta chain features in type 1 diabetes. TCRdb's copy holds only in-frame clones and misses some; the assay was immunoSEQ multiplex PCR. The table lists about 660,000 clones, roughly 13% of them singletons. The sequencing sample was made of naive CD4+ T cells from blood. These receptors originate from a man aged 18 to 30 with type 1 diabetes. Each CDR3 is given without its conserved first and last residue. Each record gives: V gene, J gene, D gene, CDR3 protein. The D gene is left open where the match is weak.

V gene: TRBV28; J gene: TRBJ2-4; D gene: TRBD1; CDR3 protein: ATADRLAKNIQY
V gene: TRBV13; J gene: TRBJ2-2; D gene: .; CDR3 protein: ASSFSNRGANTGELF
V gene: TRBV28; J gene: TRBJ2-3; D gene: .; CDR3 protein: ASFSSADTQY
V gene: TRBV5-1; J gene: TRBJ2-1; D gene: .; CDR3 protein: ASSPDLPSTEQF
V gene: TRBV7-2; J gene: TRBJ1-2; D gene: .; CDR3 protein: ASSFVGGANGYT
V gene: TRBV9; J gene: TRBJ2-5; D gene: .; CDR3 protein: ASSVAPEGTQY
V gene: TRBV6-5; J gene: TRBJ1-4; D gene: TRBD1; CDR3 protein: ASNPQGALNEKLF
V gene: TRBV11-2; J gene: TRBJ2-1; D gene: .; CDR3 protein: ASSLAQGRGGYNEQF
V gene: TRBV9; J gene: TRBJ1-1; D gene: .; CDR3 protein: ASSGYRENTEAF
V gene: TRBV4-1; J gene: TRBJ2-1; D gene: TRBD1; CDR3 protein: ASSQAGTGGLLTAYNEQF
V gene: TRBV30; J gene: TRBJ2-2; D gene: .; CDR3 protein: AWRGPGVNTGELF
V gene: TRBV5-4; J gene: TRBJ1-2; D gene: .; CDR3 protein: ASSLRQSYYGYT
V gene: TRBV19; J gene: TRBJ1-5; D gene: .; CDR3 protein: ASQGHNQPQH
V gene: TRBV6-5; J gene: TRBJ2-3; D gene: TRBD1; CDR3 protein: ASSHRGRVADTQY